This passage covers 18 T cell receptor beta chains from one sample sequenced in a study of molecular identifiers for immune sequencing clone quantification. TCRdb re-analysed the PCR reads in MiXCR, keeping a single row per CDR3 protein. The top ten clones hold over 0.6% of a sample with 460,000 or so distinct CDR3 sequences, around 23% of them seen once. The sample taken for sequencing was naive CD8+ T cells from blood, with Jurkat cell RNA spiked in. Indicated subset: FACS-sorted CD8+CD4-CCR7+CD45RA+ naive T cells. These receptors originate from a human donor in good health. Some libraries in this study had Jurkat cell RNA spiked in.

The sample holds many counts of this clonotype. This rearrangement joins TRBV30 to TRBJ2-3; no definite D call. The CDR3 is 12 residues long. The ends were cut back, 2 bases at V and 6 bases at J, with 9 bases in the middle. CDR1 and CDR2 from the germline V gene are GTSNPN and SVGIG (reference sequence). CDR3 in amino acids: CAWSLIGDTQYF. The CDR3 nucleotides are TGTGCCTGGAGTCTCATTGGGGATACGCAGTATTTT.

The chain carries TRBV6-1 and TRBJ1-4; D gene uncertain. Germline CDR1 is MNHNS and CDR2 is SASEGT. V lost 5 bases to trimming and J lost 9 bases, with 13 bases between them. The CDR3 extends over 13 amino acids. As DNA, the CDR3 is TGTGCCAGCAGTCAGTGGTTTTTACAAAAACTGTTTTTT. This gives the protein CASSQWFLQKLFF.

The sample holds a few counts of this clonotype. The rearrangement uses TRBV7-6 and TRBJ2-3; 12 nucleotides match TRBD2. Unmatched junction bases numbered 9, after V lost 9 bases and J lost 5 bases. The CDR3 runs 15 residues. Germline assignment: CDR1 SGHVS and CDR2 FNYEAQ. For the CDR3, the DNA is TGTGCCAGTATGACTAGCGGGAGTGCCGGAGATACGCAGTATTTT. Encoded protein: CASMTSGSAGDTQYF. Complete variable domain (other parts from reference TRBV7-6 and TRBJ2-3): GAGVSQSPRYKVTKRGQDVALRCDPISGHVSLYWYRQALGQGPEFLTYFNYEAQQDKSGLPNDRFSAERPEGSISTLTIQRTEQRDSAMYRCASMTSGSAGDTQYFGPGTRLTVL.

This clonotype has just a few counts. As DNA, the CDR3 is TGCGCCAGCAGCCGAACAACGGGGGCAACTAATGAAAAACTGTTTTTT. Protein: CASSRTTGATNEKLFF. The rearrangement links TRBV4-1 to TRBJ1-4; the D gene is possibly TRBD1 (5 bases). The CDR3 extends over 16 amino acids. CDR1 is MGHRA and CDR2 is YSYEKL in the germline V gene. Trimming shortened V by 4 bases and J by 0 bases, and 12 bases separated the two germline ends.

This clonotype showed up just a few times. The CDR3 loop is CASSDRPGKEAFF. In nucleotides, the CDR3 is TGTGCCAGCAGCGATCGACCAGGGAAAGAAGCTTTCTTT. The chain employs TRBV7-9 and TRBJ1-1, with TRBD1 as a possible D gene (5 bases). The V gene lost 5 bases and the J gene lost 8 bases, with 15 bases spanning the gap. Germline V lookup: CDR1 SEHNR, CDR2 FQNEAQ (reference sequence). The CDR3 runs 13 residues.

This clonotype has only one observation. CDR3 in DNA: TGCAGCGTGCTGGAGGGCCTGAGGATGAGCTCCTACGAGCAGTACTTC. Protein product: CSVLEGLRMSSYEQYF. The gene calls are TRBV29-1 and TRBJ2-7, with D possibly TRBD2 on 6 matching bases. The length of the CDR3 is 16 residues. Trimming cost V 6 bases and J 0 bases, with 21 bases left between them. CDR1 SQVTM and CDR2 ANQGSEA come from the germline V gene.

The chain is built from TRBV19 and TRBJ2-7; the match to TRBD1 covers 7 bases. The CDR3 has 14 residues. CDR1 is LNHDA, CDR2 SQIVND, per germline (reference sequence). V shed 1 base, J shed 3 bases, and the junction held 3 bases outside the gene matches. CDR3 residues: CASSIGGTVYEQYF. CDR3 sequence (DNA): TGTGCCAGTAGTATAGGAGGGACAGTCTACGAGCAGTACTTC.

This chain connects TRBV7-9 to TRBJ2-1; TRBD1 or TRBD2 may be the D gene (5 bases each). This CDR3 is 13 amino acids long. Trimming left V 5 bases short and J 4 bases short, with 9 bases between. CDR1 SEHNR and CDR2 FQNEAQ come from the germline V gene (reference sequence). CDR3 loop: CASSGGRYNEQFF. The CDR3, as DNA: TGTGCCAGCAGCGGGGGACGGTACAATGAGCAGTTCTTC.

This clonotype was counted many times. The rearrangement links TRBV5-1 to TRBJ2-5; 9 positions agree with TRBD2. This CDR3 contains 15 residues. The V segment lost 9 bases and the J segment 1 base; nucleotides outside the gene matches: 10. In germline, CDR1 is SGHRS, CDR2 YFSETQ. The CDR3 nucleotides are TGCGCCACCACCCTTCTAGCGGGGAGCCAAGAGACCCAGTACTTC. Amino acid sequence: CATTLLAGSQETQYF.

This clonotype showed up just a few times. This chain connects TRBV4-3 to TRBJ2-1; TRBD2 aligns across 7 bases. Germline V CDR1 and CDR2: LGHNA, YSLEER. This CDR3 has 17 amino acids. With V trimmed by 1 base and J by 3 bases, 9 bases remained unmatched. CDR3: CASSQVAGVGDYNEQFF. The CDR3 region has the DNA TGCGCCAGCAGCCAAGTTGCGGGGGTGGGAGACTACAATGAGCAGTTCTTC.

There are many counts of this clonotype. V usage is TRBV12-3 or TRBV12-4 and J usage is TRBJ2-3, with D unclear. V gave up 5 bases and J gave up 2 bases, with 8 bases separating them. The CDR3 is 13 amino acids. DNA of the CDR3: TGTGCCAGCAGTAACAGCACCACAGATACGCAGTATTTT. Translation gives CASSNSTTDTQYF.

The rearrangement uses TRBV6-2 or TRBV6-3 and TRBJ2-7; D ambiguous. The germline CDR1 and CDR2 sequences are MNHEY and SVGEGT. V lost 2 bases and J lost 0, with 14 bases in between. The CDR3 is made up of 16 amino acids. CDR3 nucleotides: TGTGCCAGCAGTTACCCGACGGCGGAAATCTCCTACGAGCAGTACTTC. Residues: CASSYPTAEISYEQYF.

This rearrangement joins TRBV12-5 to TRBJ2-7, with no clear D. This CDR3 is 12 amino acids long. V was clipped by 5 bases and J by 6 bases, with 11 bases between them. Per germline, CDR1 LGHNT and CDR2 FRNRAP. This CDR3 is CASGPLGPEQYF. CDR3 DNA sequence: TGTGCTAGTGGTCCCCTTGGGCCCGAGCAGTACTTC.

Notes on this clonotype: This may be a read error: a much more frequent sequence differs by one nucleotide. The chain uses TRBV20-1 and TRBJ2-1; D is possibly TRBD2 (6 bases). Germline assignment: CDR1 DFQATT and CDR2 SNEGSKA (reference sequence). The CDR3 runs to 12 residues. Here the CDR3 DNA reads TGCAGTCCCGAGGGACTCGACAATGAGCCGTTCTTC. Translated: CSPEGLDNEPFF.

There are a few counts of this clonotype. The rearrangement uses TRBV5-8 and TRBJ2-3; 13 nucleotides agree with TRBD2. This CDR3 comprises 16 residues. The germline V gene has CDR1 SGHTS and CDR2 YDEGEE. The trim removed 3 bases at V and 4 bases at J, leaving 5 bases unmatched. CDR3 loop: CASSSRTSGSADTQYF. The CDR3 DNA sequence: TGTGCCAGCAGCTCGAGGACTAGCGGGAGCGCAGATACGCAGTATTTT.

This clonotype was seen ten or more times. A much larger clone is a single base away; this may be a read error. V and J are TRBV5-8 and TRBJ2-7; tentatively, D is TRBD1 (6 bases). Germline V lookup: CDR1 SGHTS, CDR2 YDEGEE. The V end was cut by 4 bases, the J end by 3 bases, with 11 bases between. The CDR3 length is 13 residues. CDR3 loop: CASSPDSFYEQYF. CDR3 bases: TGTGCCAGCAGCCCGGACAGTTTCTACGAGCAGTACTTC.

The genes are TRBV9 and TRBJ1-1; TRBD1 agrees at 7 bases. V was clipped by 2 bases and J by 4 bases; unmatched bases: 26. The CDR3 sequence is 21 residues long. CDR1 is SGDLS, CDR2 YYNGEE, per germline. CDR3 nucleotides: TGTGCCAGCAGCGTTTCGCAGGGGGGGGATTCGATCAGCTTAATGAGCACTGAAGCTTTCTTT. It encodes CASSVSQGGDSISLMSTEAFF.

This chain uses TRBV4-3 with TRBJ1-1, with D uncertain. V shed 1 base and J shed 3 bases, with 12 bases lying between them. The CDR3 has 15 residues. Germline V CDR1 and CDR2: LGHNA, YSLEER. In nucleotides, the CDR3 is TGCGCCAGCAGCCAAGTCGCTCTCGGATACACTGAAGCTTTCTTT. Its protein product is CASSQVALGYTEAFF.